A single sample gave rise to the 7 T cell receptor beta chains below, sequenced in a study of vaccination effects on CD4 cells after COVID-19 (dated by TCRdb to 2021 to 2024). The ViraFEST assay stimulated PBMC with viral peptide pools and then used TCR sequencing to identify antigen-specific CD4+ T cell clonotypes by expansion. After less than 13 days of culture, CD4+ T cells were isolated with the EasySep CD4+ T cell isolation kit. Convalescent patients had PCR-confirmed SARS-CoV-2 infection between March and December 2020, before Alpha, Beta and Delta variants emerged in the United States. Library preparation was by the immunoSEQ multiplex PCR assay. Here the immuneACCESS table is served through TCRdb, limited to in-frame sequences with V and J called. Missing clones are a known gap in these copies; in checked studies unresolved V genes cover under half, and the rest lacks a known reason. The sample table contains about 45,000 clones; only one count was recorded for approximately 70% of them. Jointly, the top ten make up roughly 29% of the sample.

For these receptors, no antigen is known. Sample: CD4+ T cells from PBMCs cultured with a peptide pool, taken before COVID-19 vaccination. Receptor source: a human donor who had a prior SARS-CoV-2 infection.

V is TRBV6-1 and J is TRBJ2-6, with D possibly matching TRBD1 (5 bases). The CDR3 extends over 15 amino acids. Germline lookup yields CDR1 MNHNS and CDR2 SASEGT. Trimming took 1 base from V and 2 from J, leaving 6 bases between them. The CDR3 protein is CASSEGGAGANVLTF. CDR3 bases: TGTGCCAGCAGTGAAGGGGGCGCTGGGGCCAACGTCCTGACTTTC.

V usage is TRBV5-5 and J usage is TRBJ1-2; D not certain. The CDR3 is 15 residues long. Germline-derived CDR1 and CDR2 are SGHKS and YYEKEE (reference sequence). The V end was cut by 1 base, the J end by 7 bases, with 17 bases between. This CDR3 reads CASSLIFNPNGGYTF. In DNA, the CDR3 is TGTGCCAGCAGCTTGATCTTTAATCCTAATGGTGGCTACACCTTC. The full variable domain, its missing parts supplied by reference TRBV5-5 and TRBJ1-2, is DAGVTQSPTHLIKTRGQQVTLRCSPISGHKSVSWYQQVLGQGPQFIFQYYEKEERGRGNFPDRFSARQFPNYSSELNVNALLLGDSALYLCASSLIFNPNGGYTFGSGTRLTVV.

The chain has TRBV6-5 and TRBJ2-7, with a weak D call TRBD1 (5 bases). The V end lost 3 bases, the J end lost 6 bases, and 15 bases lay between the germline ends. Germline V lookup: CDR1 MNHEY, CDR2 SVGAGI. The CDR3 extends over 14 amino acids. CDR3 amino acids: CASSYGAGPSEQYF. The DNA of the CDR3 is TGTGCCAGCAGTTATGGGGCAGGGCCCTCCGAGCAGTACTTC.

V gene TRBV7-8 combines with J gene TRBJ2-2; D is possibly TRBD1 or TRBD2 (7 bases each). CDR3 size: 14 residues. Germline CDR1 and CDR2: SGHVS and FQNEAQ. V was pared by 1 base and J by 16 bases, with 19 bases between. CDR3 amino acids: CASSLDARGRVRFF. The CDR3 coding sequence is TGTGCCAGCAGCTTAGATGCCAGGGGGAGGGTTCGGTTTTTT.

CDR3 sequence (DNA): TGTGCCACCAGCAAAAGACTAGCGGACCAAGAGACCCAGTACTTC. It encodes CATSKRLADQETQYF. This chain joins TRBV15 and TRBJ2-5, with TRBD2 identical over 9 bases. Losses at the gene ends were 4 bases for V and 0 bases for J; bases not matched to a gene: 3. Germline assignment: CDR1 LNHNV and CDR2 YYDKDF (reference sequence). The CDR3 length is 15 residues. Full variable domain (missing parts from reference TRBV15 and TRBJ2-5): DAMVIQNPRYQVTQFGKPVTLSCSQTLNHNVMYWYQQKSSQAPKLLFHYYDKDFNNEADTPDNFQSRRPNTSFCFLDIRSPGLGDTAMYLCATSKRLADQETQYFGPGTRLLVL.

This clone was detected once. The chain employs TRBV2 and TRBJ1-5; 8 bases map to TRBD1. CDR1 and CDR2 (germline): SNHLY, FYNNEI. The CDR3 extends over 14 amino acids. V was pared by 4 bases and J by 5 bases, with 4 bases of the junction left unmatched. The CDR3 DNA sequence: TGTGCCAGCAGTGCATCAGGGGGCCATCAGCCCCAGCATTTT. Translating it yields CASSASGGHQPQHF. The full variable domain, completed using reference TRBV2 and TRBJ1-5, is EPEVTQTPSHQVTQMGQEVILRCVPISNHLYFYWYRQILGQKVEFLVSFYNNEISEKSEIFDDQFSVERPDGSNFTLKIRSTKLEDSAMYFCASSASGGHQPQHFGDGTRLSIL.

Only a few counts were recorded for this clone. The CDR3 loop is CASEIPGRSGNTIYF. For the CDR3, the DNA is TGTGCCAGCGAGATTCCAGGAAGATCCGGAAACACCATATATTTT. The J gene is TRBJ1-3, the V gene TRBV7-9; D ambiguous. CDR3 length: 15 residues. Germline CDR1 and CDR2: SEHNR and FQNEAQ (reference sequence). Trimming shortened V by 8 bases and J by 4 bases, and 18 bases separated the two germline ends.